Detailed here is one TCR beta chain. This sample is part of a study of T-cell memory formation after mild COVID-19. TCRdb independently ran MiXCR on the 5' RACE reads; one entry per CDR3 protein. The table records about 620,000 distinct CDR3 sequences, about 20% of them present only once. The CDR3 is made up of 16 amino acids. V lost 4 bases and J 0 bases, leaving 15 bases between the germline ends. Germline V CDR1 and CDR2: SGHVS, FQNEAQ. This TCR was recovered from an adult woman who had mild COVID-19 (a few samples of this study predate the infection). Cell type and time point are not known. The sequenced sample was PBMCs or a T cell subset sorted from them (not recorded which). This sequence joins TRBV7-8 and TRBJ1-1; D uncertain. The CDR3 loop is CASSSRRPPLNTEAFF. The CDR3 DNA reads TGTGCCAGCAGCTCCCGGCGGCCGCCCTTGAACACTGAAGCTTTCTTT.